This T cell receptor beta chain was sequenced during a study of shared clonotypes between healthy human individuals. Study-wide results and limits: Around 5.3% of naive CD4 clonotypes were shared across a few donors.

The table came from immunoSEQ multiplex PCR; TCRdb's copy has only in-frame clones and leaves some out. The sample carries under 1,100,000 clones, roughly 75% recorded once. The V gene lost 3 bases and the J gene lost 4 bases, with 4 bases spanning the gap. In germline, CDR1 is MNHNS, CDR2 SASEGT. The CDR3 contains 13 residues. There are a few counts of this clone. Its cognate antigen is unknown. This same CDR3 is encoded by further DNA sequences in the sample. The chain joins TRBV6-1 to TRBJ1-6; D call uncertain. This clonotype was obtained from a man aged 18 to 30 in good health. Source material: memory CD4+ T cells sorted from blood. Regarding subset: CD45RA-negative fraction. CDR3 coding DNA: TGTGCCAGCAGTGACACGTATAATTCACCCCTCCACTTT. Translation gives CASSDTYNSPLHF.